These T cell receptor beta chains were read from a single sample in a study of blood T cell repertoires in COVID-19. Profiled with immunoSEQ multiplex PCR; TCRdb holds only in-frame clones, not every one. Of approximately 250,000 clones in the sample, around nine tenths were seen once. Sequenced: peripheral blood. Receptors were obtained from a woman in her sixties or seventies with COVID-19, enrolled during active disease. Both conserved end residues are part of each CDR3. A D gene is named only where the DNA matches it firmly.

V: TRBV5-4; D: -; CDR3: CASSLGQSNSPLHF
V: TRBV5-1; D: TRBD2; CDR3: CASRYGLAANTGELFF
V: TRBV19; D: -; CDR3: CASSIPGVSPLHF
V: TRBV24-1; D: -; CDR3: CATSDFQYNEQFF
V: TRBV5-8; D: -; CDR3: CASSLQVVGPYNEQFF
V: TRBV19; D: -; CDR3: CASSIAGTGELFF
V: TRBV4-2; D: TRBD2; CDR3: CASSQGLANPYEQYF
V: TRBV5-1; D: -; CDR3: CASSSEGVYEQYF
V: TRBV5-1; D: -; CDR3: CASSPLFSERSYNEQFF
V: TRBV5-1; D: -; CDR3: CASSLVQGKVTGELFF
V: TRBV12-3/TRBV12-4; D: -; CDR3: CASSAGDYGYTF
V: TRBV6-5; D: TRBD1; CDR3: CASSYSGGRGRSGYTF
V: TRBV4-2; D: TRBD2; CDR3: CASSQGIQREGYEQYF
V: TRBV15; D: -; CDR3: CATSRSSRGGKVSGELFF
V: TRBV11-3; D: -; CDR3: CASSSSGLLTGELFF
V: TRBV7-9; D: -; CDR3: CASSDRVASYEQYF
V: TRBV3-1/TRBV3-2; D: TRBD1; CDR3: CASSRSPGTGGGEQFF
V: TRBV12-3/TRBV12-4; D: -; CDR3: CASSPIEIYGYTF
V: TRBV12-5; D: TRBD1; CDR3: CASGLGGQGSEQFF
V: TRBV4-2; D: TRBD2; CDR3: CASSQELAGNTQYF
V: TRBV5-1; D: TRBD1; CDR3: CASSRRTGGETQYF
V: TRBV29-1; D: TRBD2; CDR3: CSVGLAGGPSYEQYF
V: TRBV6-2/TRBV6-3; D: TRBD1; CDR3: CASSYPGQGRNQPQHF
V: TRBV7-3; D: -; CDR3: CASSPAGTLNNEQFF
V: TRBV11-3; D: TRBD1; CDR3: CASSLDRGGTGTYNEQFF
V: TRBV14; D: -; CDR3: CASSQEGTLGGYTF
V: TRBV28; D: -; CDR3: CASSLSQINYGYTF
V: TRBV19; D: TRBD1; CDR3: CASKPTGSGNTIYF
V: TRBV30; D: TRBD1; CDR3: CAWSGDRVGSTEAFF
V: TRBV19; D: -; CDR3: CASRPTGMKNYGYTF
V: TRBV10-3; D: -; CDR3: CAISETGFNSPLHF
V: TRBV30; D: TRBD2; CDR3: CAWSVRGGSPYNEQFF
V: TRBV10-3; D: -; CDR3: CAISGVSNQPQHF
V: TRBV30; D: -; CDR3: CAWSVTTTGANYGYTF
V: TRBV7-2; D: -; CDR3: CASSFPGHTTGELFF
V: TRBV5-1; D: -; CDR3: CASSSSGGGRTEAFF
V: TRBV10-3; D: TRBD2; CDR3: CAIRPQRGSTDTQYF
V: TRBV18; D: TRBD1; CDR3: CASSPTGAYEQYF
V: TRBV5-6; D: -; CDR3: CASSTGSAGANSPLHF
V: TRBV6-2/TRBV6-3; D: TRBD2; CDR3: CASSYPLAGAAPAYEQYF
V: TRBV29-1; D: TRBD1; CDR3: CSVAGTGMNTEAFF
V: TRBV4-1; D: TRBD1; CDR3: CASSLEGRVTGAAGEQYF
V: TRBV20-1; D: TRBD2; CDR3: CSASEGLAREQYF
V: TRBV28; D: TRBD1; CDR3: CASSSRSPGTGGYWGNTIYF
V: TRBV2; D: TRBD1; CDR3: CASSGGQGRRQETQYF
V: TRBV21-1; D: -; CDR3: CASSKTPRDRGYTEAFF
V: TRBV7-6; D: -; CDR3: CASSSGSANYGYTF
V: TRBV7-9; D: TRBD2; CDR3: CASSLWLAGGTGEQYF
V: TRBV7-9; D: -; CDR3: CASSLRVSSYEQYF
V: TRBV5-4; D: TRBD1; CDR3: CASSFPGQSFYEQYF
V: TRBV10-3; D: TRBD2; CDR3: CAISDGLAGGRYEQYF